This T cell receptor (beta chain) came from a study of blood T cells in healthy people across ages. The V end lost 0 bases, the J end lost 0 bases, and 7 bases lay between the germline ends. Germline V gene data show CDR1 as DFQATT and CDR2 as SNEGSKA (reference sequence). The CDR3 loop spans 14 amino acids. With a J-beta primer mix and a sample-barcoded 5' primer, a second PCR ran about 7 to 12 cycles. TCRdb independently ran MiXCR on the 5' RACE reads; one entry per CDR3 protein. The sample lists 980,000 or so distinct CDR3 sequences; around 46% were seen once. This clonotype was observed a handful of times.

The sequencing input was blood. The sequence was collected from a man in his thirties or forties in good health. J is TRBJ2-3 and V is TRBV20-1, with a tentative D call TRBD1 (5 bases). CDR3 bases: TGCAGTGCTAGAGATGGGGCGAGCACAGATACGCAGTATTTT. It codes for CSARDGASTDTQYF.